A selection of T cell receptor beta chains follows, all from one sample in a study of human T cells and chemical hapten exposure. TCRdb analysed the RACE reads with MiXCR anew, one entry per CDR3 protein. The table shows about 140,000 distinct CDR3 sequences, with about an eighth occurring only once. Sequencing used whole blood, obtained in connection with sensitization to the hapten diphenylcyclopropenone (DPC). The source is a woman in her 50s with alopecia areata. Some clones in this sample may be carry-over from other donors' samples. Each CDR3 is given with its conserved first and last residue. Each record gives: D gene, J gene, CDR3 length, clone size, V gene, CDR3 DNA, CDR3 protein. A D gene is named only where the DNA matches it firmly. Size is stated for part of the rows, as once, few or many counts, or as a class when the clone is expanded.

D gene: TRBD2
J gene: TRBJ2-1
CDR3 length: 14
clone size: few
V gene: TRBV14
CDR3 DNA: TGTGCCAGCGCCAGGACTAGCGGGATGAATGAGCAGTTCTTC
CDR3 protein: CASARTSGMNEQFF

D gene: -
J gene: TRBJ2-7
CDR3 length: 14
clone size: -
V gene: TRBV19
CDR3 DNA: TGTGCCAGTAGTGCCCTCGGGCGAGCCTACGAGCAGTACTTC
CDR3 protein: CASSALGRAYEQYF

D gene: -
J gene: TRBJ1-1
CDR3 length: 15
clone size: many
V gene: TRBV6-5
CDR3 DNA: TGTGCCAGCAGTTACTTGGGGTGGGGGAACACTGAAGCTTTCTTT
CDR3 protein: CASSYLGWGNTEAFF

D gene: -
J gene: TRBJ1-2
CDR3 length: 14
clone size: few
V gene: TRBV27
CDR3 DNA: TGTGCCAGCAGTTGGAGGGGCAGGGGTATTGTCTACACCTTC
CDR3 protein: CASSWRGRGIVYTF

D gene: -
J gene: TRBJ1-5
CDR3 length: 13
clone size: few
V gene: TRBV28
CDR3 DNA: TGTGCCGGGGGGGGCCGGAGCAATCAGCCCCAGCATTTT
CDR3 protein: CAGGGRSNQPQHF

D gene: TRBD1
J gene: TRBJ2-5
CDR3 length: 16
clone size: few
V gene: TRBV29-1
CDR3 DNA: TGCAGCGTTTCGAAAGGACAGGGGATCCCCCAAGAGACCCAGTACTTC
CDR3 protein: CSVSKGQGIPQETQYF

D gene: -
J gene: TRBJ2-5
CDR3 length: 15
clone size: many
V gene: TRBV4-1
CDR3 DNA: TGCGCCAGCAGCCAAAGCGGCGGGTTCCAAGAGACCCAGTACTTC
CDR3 protein: CASSQSGGFQETQYF

D gene: TRBD2
J gene: TRBJ2-3
CDR3 length: 15
clone size: many
V gene: TRBV19
CDR3 DNA: TGTGCCAGTAAAGTTGGAGGGAGGGGCACAGATACGCAGTATTTT
CDR3 protein: CASKVGGRGTDTQYF

D gene: -
J gene: TRBJ1-5
CDR3 length: 14
clone size: few
V gene: TRBV6-6
CDR3 DNA: TGTGCCAGCAGTTACACGGGGGGCGATCAGCCCCAGCATTTT
CDR3 protein: CASSYTGGDQPQHF

D gene: TRBD1
J gene: TRBJ1-1
CDR3 length: 15
clone size: few
V gene: TRBV6-1
CDR3 DNA: TGTGCCAGCAGTGAAATACGAGGGGGGACAGGTGAAGCTTTCTTT
CDR3 protein: CASSEIRGGTGEAFF

D gene: -
J gene: TRBJ1-5
CDR3 length: 13
clone size: -
V gene: TRBV7-9
CDR3 DNA: TGTGCCAGCAGTTACTCCTCCAATCAGCCCCAGCATTTT
CDR3 protein: CASSYSSNQPQHF

D gene: -
J gene: TRBJ1-4
CDR3 length: 14
clone size: -
V gene: TRBV29-1
CDR3 DNA: TGCAGCGTTAAATGGGGGGCAGGGAACTCAAAACTGTTTTTT
CDR3 protein: CSVKWGAGNSKLFF

D gene: TRBD2
J gene: TRBJ2-1
CDR3 length: 15
clone size: few
V gene: TRBV10-3
CDR3 DNA: TGTGCCATCAGGGATCTAGCGGTCCCCTACAATGAGCAGTTCTTC
CDR3 protein: CAIRDLAVPYNEQFF

D gene: -
J gene: TRBJ1-1
CDR3 length: 13
clone size: -
V gene: TRBV12-3/TRBV12-4
CDR3 DNA: TGTGCCAGCAGATTAGGGCTAAACACTGAAGCTTTCTTT
CDR3 protein: CASRLGLNTEAFF

D gene: -
J gene: TRBJ1-5
CDR3 length: 13
clone size: many
V gene: TRBV5-1
CDR3 DNA: TGTGCCAGCAGTCTAGATAGCAATCAGCCCCAGCATTTT
CDR3 protein: CASSLDSNQPQHF

D gene: -
J gene: TRBJ2-3
CDR3 length: 14
clone size: -
V gene: TRBV4-3
CDR3 DNA: TGCGCCAGCAGCCCCCAGGGACCCACAGATACGCAGTATTTT
CDR3 protein: CASSPQGPTDTQYF

D gene: -
J gene: TRBJ2-2
CDR3 length: 13
clone size: many
V gene: TRBV6-4
CDR3 DNA: TGTGCCAGCAGTGTCGACAGAACCGGGGAGCTGTTTTTT
CDR3 protein: CASSVDRTGELFF

D gene: -
J gene: TRBJ1-5
CDR3 length: 14
clone size: -
V gene: TRBV11-3
CDR3 DNA: TGTGCCAGCAGTCGGACAGCCCTTAATCAGCCCCAGCATTTT
CDR3 protein: CASSRTALNQPQHF

D gene: -
J gene: TRBJ1-2
CDR3 length: 15
clone size: -
V gene: TRBV6-6
CDR3 DNA: TGTGCCAGCAGTTACCCAACAGGGATCACCTATGGCTACACCTTC
CDR3 protein: CASSYPTGITYGYTF

D gene: -
J gene: TRBJ2-1
CDR3 length: 15
clone size: few
V gene: TRBV28
CDR3 DNA: TGTGCCAGCAGTTCATCGACCAGCTCCTACAATGAGCAGTTCTTC
CDR3 protein: CASSSSTSSYNEQFF

D gene: -
J gene: TRBJ2-2
CDR3 length: 16
clone size: -
V gene: TRBV20-1
CDR3 DNA: TGCAGTGCTCCCGAGGGGTCTAGCGTTAACACCGGGGAGCTGTTTTTT
CDR3 protein: CSAPEGSSVNTGELFF

D gene: -
J gene: TRBJ2-2
CDR3 length: 15
clone size: few
V gene: TRBV7-9
CDR3 DNA: TGTGCCAGCAGCACCAGACAGGGAGGGTCCGGGGAGCTGTTTTTT
CDR3 protein: CASSTRQGGSGELFF

D gene: -
J gene: TRBJ2-7
CDR3 length: 14
clone size: few
V gene: TRBV4-2
CDR3 DNA: TGTGCCAGCAGCCAAGTGTCAGTCACCTACGAGCAGTACTTC
CDR3 protein: CASSQVSVTYEQYF

D gene: TRBD2
J gene: TRBJ2-1
CDR3 length: 15
clone size: -
V gene: TRBV20-1
CDR3 DNA: TGCAGTGCTAAAAAGCGGGAAGGGTCCTACAATGAGCAGTTCTTC
CDR3 protein: CSAKKREGSYNEQFF

D gene: -
J gene: TRBJ1-4
CDR3 length: 12
clone size: few
V gene: TRBV25-1
CDR3 DNA: TGTGCCAGCAGTGTGAAGGGAACGATCCTGTTTTTT
CDR3 protein: CASSVKGTILFF

D gene: TRBD2
J gene: TRBJ2-2
CDR3 length: 16
clone size: many
V gene: TRBV5-1
CDR3 DNA: TGCGCCAGCAGCGGACTAGCGGGAGTCGGAACCGGGGAGCTGTTTTTT
CDR3 protein: CASSGLAGVGTGELFF

D gene: TRBD1
J gene: TRBJ2-2
CDR3 length: 16
clone size: many
V gene: TRBV6-5
CDR3 DNA: TGTGCCAGCAAGCCACAGGGGGCGGTTTCCACCGGGGAGCTGTTTTTT
CDR3 protein: CASKPQGAVSTGELFF

D gene: -
J gene: TRBJ2-5
CDR3 length: 16
clone size: -
V gene: TRBV13
CDR3 DNA: TGTGCCAGCAGCCCCGGGACAAACCAGGGGCAAGAGACCCAGTACTTC
CDR3 protein: CASSPGTNQGQETQYF

D gene: TRBD1
J gene: TRBJ2-7
CDR3 length: 14
clone size: few
V gene: TRBV30
CDR3 DNA: TGTGCCTGGAAAGACAGGGGGCTCACCTACGAGCAGTACTTC
CDR3 protein: CAWKDRGLTYEQYF

D gene: -
J gene: TRBJ1-1
CDR3 length: 14
clone size: few
V gene: TRBV20-1
CDR3 DNA: TGCAGTGCTGTAATGATACGGCAGAACACTGAAGCTTTCTTT
CDR3 protein: CSAVMIRQNTEAFF

D gene: TRBD2
J gene: TRBJ2-3
CDR3 length: 17
clone size: -
V gene: TRBV3-1
CDR3 DNA: TGTGCCAGCAGCCAGATCCTAGCGGGAGGGGGCACAGATACGCAGTATTTT
CDR3 protein: CASSQILAGGGTDTQYF